Listed below are T cell receptor beta chains from one sample, sequenced in a study of cytomegalovirus exposure and HLA in healthy donors. Generated by immunoSEQ multiplex PCR, the TCRdb table keeps only in-frame clones and is missing some. The data contain some 190,000 clones, 60% to 85% of them singletons. Sequences were obtained from PBMCs. The receptors derive from a woman aged 18-35 years in good health and CMV-seronegative. CDR3s leave out the opening cysteine and the closing phenylalanine or tryptophan. The order of the fields is V gene, CDR3 protein.

V gene: TRBV10-3
CDR3 protein: AISEDLAGGNEQF

V gene: TRBV14
CDR3 protein: ASSLLGDQGFYGYT

V gene: TRBV11-2
CDR3 protein: ASSLSPRGAAEAF

V gene: TRBV7-9
CDR3 protein: ASNADNNEQF

V gene: TRBV29-1
CDR3 protein: SVEDRAGLGYT

V gene: TRBV2
CDR3 protein: ASQFFPNEKLF

V gene: TRBV7-3
CDR3 protein: ASSLWGGEIYGYT

V gene: TRBV19
CDR3 protein: ASSTIATGKEGEAF

V gene: TRBV15
CDR3 protein: ATRLRGDRAPQPQH

V gene: TRBV6-1
CDR3 protein: ASDRGFDEQY

V gene: TRBV19
CDR3 protein: ASSFAGSNYEQY

V gene: TRBV10-3
CDR3 protein: ATRTAFYEQY

V gene: TRBV10-1
CDR3 protein: ASTGLAGGHYSSTDTQY

V gene: TRBV6-5
CDR3 protein: ASSYRGHNTEAF

V gene: TRBV27
CDR3 protein: ASSPTGGAYA

V gene: TRBV7-2
CDR3 protein: ASSLDRGLGNTIY

V gene: TRBV5-8
CDR3 protein: ASSPKTGLGQPQH

V gene: TRBV27
CDR3 protein: ASSLSQGGGQPQH

V gene: TRBV4-3
CDR3 protein: ASSQAATVYEQY

V gene: TRBV7-2
CDR3 protein: ASSLVGQAGSYT

V gene: TRBV28
CDR3 protein: ASRVWTENSPLH

V gene: TRBV27
CDR3 protein: ALRQGSNTGELF

V gene: TRBV5-1
CDR3 protein: ASSLPGNTEAF

V gene: TRBV28
CDR3 protein: ASSPHRLAGGQETQY

V gene: TRBV7-9
CDR3 protein: ASSLVGSGSYEQY

V gene: TRBV6-5
CDR3 protein: ASSYSRGGTYEQY

V gene: TRBV10-2
CDR3 protein: ASLRTGTGYEQY

V gene: TRBV2
CDR3 protein: ASSVFQSGYT

V gene: TRBV11-2
CDR3 protein: ASSVGTAGEAF

V gene: TRBV2
CDR3 protein: ASSGEGAQTQY

V gene: TRBV7-6
CDR3 protein: ASSLRQGSYEQY

V gene: TRBV11-3
CDR3 protein: ASSLVMNTEAF

V gene: TRBV27
CDR3 protein: ASSTRQGTYEQY

V gene: TRBV19
CDR3 protein: ASSTATGGNYEQY

V gene: TRBV7-2
CDR3 protein: ASSPSPGTEAF

V gene: TRBV28
CDR3 protein: ASSLEQGVYEQY

V gene: TRBV27
CDR3 protein: ASSLDGTAAYEQY

V gene: TRBV15
CDR3 protein: ATSRDRRRNTGELF

V gene: TRBV19
CDR3 protein: ASSIDLIQGNYGYT

V gene: TRBV28
CDR3 protein: ASSLWGPRGSTDTQY

V gene: TRBV6-1
CDR3 protein: ASSETEFLAKNIQY

V gene: TRBV4-1
CDR3 protein: ASSQPTRGVSGNTIY

V gene: TRBV5-1
CDR3 protein: ASSLEAGINSPLH

V gene: TRBV12-5
CDR3 protein: ASGLAPTDTQY

V gene: TRBV27
CDR3 protein: ASSSGQGASGGYT

V gene: TRBV6-4
CDR3 protein: ASSESDTGELF

V gene: TRBV2
CDR3 protein: ASSGTGQETQY

V gene: TRBV11-3
CDR3 protein: ASSLEYAEAF

V gene: TRBV30
CDR3 protein: AWRPERPSGGYT

V gene: TRBV11-2
CDR3 protein: ASSLTVIEQY

V gene: TRBV6-5
CDR3 protein: ASSYMIGSYNEQF

V gene: TRBV12-5
CDR3 protein: ASGLVQGGTGELF

V gene: TRBV10-3
CDR3 protein: AISEGQNSGNTIY

V gene: TRBV28
CDR3 protein: ASSTTGTREKLF

V gene: TRBV11-2
CDR3 protein: ASSSMRGSGELF

V gene: TRBV19
CDR3 protein: ASSNGGGPADTQY

V gene: TRBV4-1
CDR3 protein: ASSQDLRENEQY

V gene: TRBV19
CDR3 protein: ASSSTGAKNIQY

V gene: TRBV28
CDR3 protein: ASSLGRADTEAF